The present T cell receptor beta chain was sequenced within a study of T cell repertoires in cytomegalovirus infection. Overall study context: Matching HLA type, along with CMV infection, was indicated by public TCR beta signatures. The study, taken as a whole, reports: The ex vivo response was dominated by HLA-C-restricted CMV-specific TCR beta clonotypes. Cumulative public TCR beta family frequency identified carriers of CMV plus the relevant HLA.

This clonotype was detected ten times or more. Its antigen is still unknown. MiXCR, run by TCRdb on the reads, gives a single entry per CDR3 protein. Here the sample spans around 210,000 distinct CDR3 sequences, under 8.5% being singletons. The sequence was collected from a human donor in good health (CMV status not recorded). Some clones in this sample may be carry-over from other donors' samples. The sequencing input was PBMCs.

CDR3 nucleotide sequence: TGTGCCAGCAGCCCCTTATTAGGGGGCGGTGAGACCCAGTACTTC. It encodes CASSPLLGGGETQYF. The rearrangement uses TRBV7-2 and TRBJ2-5, with TRBD1 matching over 7 bases. The CDR3 loop spans 15 amino acids. Germline assignment: CDR1 SGHTA and CDR2 FQGNSA. J lost 5 bases, V lost 5 bases, and 11 bases had no gene match.